This TCR beta chain appears in the sequencing data of a study of T cells in Graves' hyperthyroidism and ophthalmopathy. About the study: At the time of initial diagnosis and before any treatment, peripheral blood was collected.

TCR beta CDR3 sequences were amplified from RNA transcripts. With the HTBI primer set, the TCR CDR3 went through a first round of RT-PCR. TCRdb used MiXCR to reprocess the multiplex PCR reads, holding one entry per CDR3 protein. The sample lists fewer than 400,000 distinct CDR3 sequences; 20% to 25% were seen once. Regarding this clonotype: Antigen specificity is unknown.

The diagnoses drew upon clinical symptoms, serum thyroxine and TRAb, thyroid ultrasound and orbital computed tomography. Study-level results: Separating ophthalmopathy from stable hyperthyroidism was achieved by a 13 V-J model.

Germline V gene sequence: CDR1 DFQATT, CDR2 SNEGSKA (reference sequence). Trimming cost V 6 bases and J 0 bases, with 11 bases left between them. CDR3 size: 13 residues. The chain has TRBV20-1 and TRBJ1-1; no reliable D call. The TCR comes from a man aged 50 to 60 with Graves' hyperthyroidism. Sequenced material: blood. The CDR3, as DNA: TGCAGTGCGGCGGGAGAAATGAACACTGAAGCTTTCTTT. Its translation is CSAAGEMNTEAFF.